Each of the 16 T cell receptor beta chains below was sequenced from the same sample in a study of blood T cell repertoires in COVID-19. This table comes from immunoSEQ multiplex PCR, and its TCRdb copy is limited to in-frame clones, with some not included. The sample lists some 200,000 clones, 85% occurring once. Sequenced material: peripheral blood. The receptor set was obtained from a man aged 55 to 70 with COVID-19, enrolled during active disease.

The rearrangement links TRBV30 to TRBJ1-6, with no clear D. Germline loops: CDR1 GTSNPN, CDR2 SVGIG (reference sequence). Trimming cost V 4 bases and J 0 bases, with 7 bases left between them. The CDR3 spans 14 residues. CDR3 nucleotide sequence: TGTGCCTGGACGGGGAGCTCCTATAATTCACCCCTCCACTTT. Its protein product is CAWTGSSYNSPLHF. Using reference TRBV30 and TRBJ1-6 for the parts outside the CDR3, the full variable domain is SQTIHQWPATLVQPVGSPLSLECTVEGTSNPNLYWYRQAAGRGLQLLFYSVGIGQISSEVPQNLSASRPQDRQFILSSKKLLLSDSGFYLCAWTGSSYNSPLHFGNGTRLTVT.

Written as DNA, the CDR3 is TGTGCCACCAGTGACCCTACAGGGAGCGAGCAGTACTTC. Amino acids: CATSDPTGSEQYF. The genes are TRBV24-1 and TRBJ2-7, with D tentatively TRBD1 (6 bases). CDR3 length: 13 amino acids. In germline, CDR1 is KGHDR, CDR2 SFDVKD. Trimming took 4 bases from V and 6 from J, leaving 12 bases between them.

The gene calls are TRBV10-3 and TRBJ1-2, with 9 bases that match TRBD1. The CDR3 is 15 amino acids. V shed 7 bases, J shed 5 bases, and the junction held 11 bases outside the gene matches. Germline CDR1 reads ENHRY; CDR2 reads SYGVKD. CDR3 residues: CAITPTSGTGYGYTF. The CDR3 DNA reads TGTGCCATCACCCCTACTAGCGGGACAGGGTATGGCTACACCTTC.

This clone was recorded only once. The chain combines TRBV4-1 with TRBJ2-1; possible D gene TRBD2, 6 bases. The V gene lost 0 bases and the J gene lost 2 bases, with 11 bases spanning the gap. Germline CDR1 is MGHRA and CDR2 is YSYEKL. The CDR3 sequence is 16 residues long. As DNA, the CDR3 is TGCGCCAGCAGCCAAGATGTCGCGGGGACCTACAATGAGCAGTTCTTC. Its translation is CASSQDVAGTYNEQFF.

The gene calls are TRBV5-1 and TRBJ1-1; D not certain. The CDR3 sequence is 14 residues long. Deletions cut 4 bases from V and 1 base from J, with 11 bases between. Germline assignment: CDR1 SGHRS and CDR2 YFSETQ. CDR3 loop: CASSPLGRNTEAFF. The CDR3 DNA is TGCGCCAGCAGCCCACTCGGGAGGAACACTGAAGCTTTCTTT.

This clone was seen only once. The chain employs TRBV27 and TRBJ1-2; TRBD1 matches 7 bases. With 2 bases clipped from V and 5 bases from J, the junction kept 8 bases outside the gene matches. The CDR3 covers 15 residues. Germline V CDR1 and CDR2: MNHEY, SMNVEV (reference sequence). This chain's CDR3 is CASSLRQGRSYGYTF. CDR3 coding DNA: TGTGCCAGCAGTTTACGACAGGGAAGGTCTTATGGCTACACCTTC.

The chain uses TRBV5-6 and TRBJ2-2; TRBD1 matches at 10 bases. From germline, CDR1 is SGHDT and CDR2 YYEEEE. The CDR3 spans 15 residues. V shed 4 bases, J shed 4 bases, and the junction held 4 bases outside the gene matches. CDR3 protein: CASSRQGAVTGELFF. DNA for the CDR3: TGTGCCAGCAGCCGACAGGGGGCGGTCACCGGGGAGCTGTTTTTT. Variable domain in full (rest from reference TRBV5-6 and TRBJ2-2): DAGVTQSPTHLIKTRGQQVTLRCSPKSGHDTVSWYQQALGQGPQFIFQYYEEEERQRGNFPDRFSGHQFPNYSSELNVNALLLGDSALYLCASSRQGAVTGELFFGEGSRLTVL.

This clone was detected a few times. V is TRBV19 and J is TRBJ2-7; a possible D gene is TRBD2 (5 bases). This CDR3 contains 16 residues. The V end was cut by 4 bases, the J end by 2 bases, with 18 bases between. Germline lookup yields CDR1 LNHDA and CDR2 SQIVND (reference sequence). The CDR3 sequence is CASSNPGLNRPYEQYF. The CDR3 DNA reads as TGTGCCAGTAGTAACCCTGGACTTAACCGACCCTACGAGCAGTACTTC.

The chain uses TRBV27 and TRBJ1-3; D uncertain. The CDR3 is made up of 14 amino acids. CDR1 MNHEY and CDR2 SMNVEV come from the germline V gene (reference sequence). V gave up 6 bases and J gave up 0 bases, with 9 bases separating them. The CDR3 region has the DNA TGTGCCAGCAGATCAGAGGGCTCTGGAAACACCATATATTTT. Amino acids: CASRSEGSGNTIYF.

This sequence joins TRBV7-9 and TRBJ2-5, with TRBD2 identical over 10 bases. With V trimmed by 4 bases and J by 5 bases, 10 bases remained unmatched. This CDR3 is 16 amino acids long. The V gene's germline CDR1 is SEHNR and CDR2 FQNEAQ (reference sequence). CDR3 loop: CASSSGTSDYWETQYF. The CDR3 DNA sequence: TGTGCCAGCAGCTCCGGGACTAGCGATTATTGGGAGACCCAGTACTTC.

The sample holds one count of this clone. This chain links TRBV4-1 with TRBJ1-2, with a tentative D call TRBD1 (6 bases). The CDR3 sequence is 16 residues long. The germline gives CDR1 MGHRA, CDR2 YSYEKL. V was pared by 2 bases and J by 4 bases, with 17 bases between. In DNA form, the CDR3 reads TGCGCCAGCAGCCAACCCAGCCGGGGGGGCGTCTATGGCTACACCTTC. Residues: CASSQPSRGGVYGYTF.

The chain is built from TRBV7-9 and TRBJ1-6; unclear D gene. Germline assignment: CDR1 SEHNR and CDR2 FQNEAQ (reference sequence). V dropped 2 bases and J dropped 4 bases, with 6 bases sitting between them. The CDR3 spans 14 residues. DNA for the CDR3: TGTGCCAGCAGCTTACTCGGGTATAATTCACCCCTCCACTTT. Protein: CASSLLGYNSPLHF. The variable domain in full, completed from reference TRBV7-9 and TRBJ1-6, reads DTGVSQNPRHKITKRGQNVTFRCDPISEHNRLYWYRQTLGQGPEFLTYFQNEAQLEKSRLLSDRFSAERPKGSFSTLEIQRTEQGDSAMYLCASSLLGYNSPLHFGNGTRLTVT.

The CDR3 reads CASSPRIRTWREKLFF. The CDR3 DNA sequence: TGTGCCAGCTCCCCCCGCATTCGAACCTGGAGGGAAAAACTGTTTTTT. V and J are TRBV18 and TRBJ1-4; no clear D gene. V dropped 6 bases and J dropped 8 bases, with 22 bases sitting between them. The CDR3 contains 16 residues. Germline V lookup: CDR1 KGHSH, CDR2 LQKENI.

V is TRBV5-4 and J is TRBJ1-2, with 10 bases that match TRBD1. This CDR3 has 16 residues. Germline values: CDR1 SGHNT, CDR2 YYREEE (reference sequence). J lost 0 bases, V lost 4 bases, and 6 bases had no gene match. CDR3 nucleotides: TGTGCCAGCAGCCGGGGACAGGGGACTTCTAACTATGGCTACACCTTC. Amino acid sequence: CASSRGQGTSNYGYTF.

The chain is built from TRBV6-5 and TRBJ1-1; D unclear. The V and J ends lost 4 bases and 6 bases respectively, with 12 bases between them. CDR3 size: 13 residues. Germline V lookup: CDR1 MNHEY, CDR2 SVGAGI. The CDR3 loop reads CASSFTGIPEAFF. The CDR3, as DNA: TGTGCCAGCAGTTTCACCGGGATTCCTGAAGCTTTCTTT.

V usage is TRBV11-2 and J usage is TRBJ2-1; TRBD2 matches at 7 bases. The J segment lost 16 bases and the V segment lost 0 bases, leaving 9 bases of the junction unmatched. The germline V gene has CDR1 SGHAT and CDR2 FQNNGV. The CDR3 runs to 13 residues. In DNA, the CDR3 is TGTGCCAGCAGCTTAGAAAGCGGGGCGTCCCGCTTCTTC. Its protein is CASSLESGASRFF. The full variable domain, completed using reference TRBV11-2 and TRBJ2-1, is EAGVAQSPRYKIIEKRQSVAFWCNPISGHATLYWYQQILGQGPKLLIQFQNNGVVDDSQLPKDRFSAERLKGVDSTLKIQPAKLEDSAVYLCASSLESGASRFFGPGTRLTVL.